Listed below are T cell receptor beta chains from one sample, sequenced in a study of T-cell reconstitution after alpha-beta-depleted transplantation in children. Each CDR3 protein is one row after TCRdb ran MiXCR on the PCR reads. Of some 300,000 distinct CDR3 sequences listed, roughly 7.8% are singletons. The sample in question was peripheral blood, obtained 360 days after TCRalphabeta/CD19-depleted stem cell transplant. Source of these receptors: a female patient under 10 years old who had a stem cell transplant for Fanconi anemia, so the T cells may come from the graft donor. The CDR3 runs from the conserved cysteine through the conserved F or W. Fields, in order: J gene, V gene, CDR3 protein.

>TRBJ2-2|TRBV5-8
CASSLRAGRTGELFF
>TRBJ1-5|TRBV6-2/TRBV6-3
CASSAFPGGPQPQHF
>TRBJ2-7|TRBV7-2
CASSLAGTSYYEQYF
>TRBJ2-1|TRBV5-1
CASSLVSAPYNEQFF
>TRBJ2-7|TRBV7-9
CASSLRGGQGNSYEQYF
>TRBJ2-1|TRBV11-2
CASSDTTRGSEQFF
>TRBJ1-1|TRBV9
CASSVGGAEAFF
>TRBJ2-1|TRBV5-1
CASSPGTSGFQFF
>TRBJ2-3|TRBV7-2
CASSLARGSTDTQYF
>TRBJ2-3|TRBV5-1
CASSLESTDTQYF
>TRBJ2-7|TRBV6-2/TRBV6-3
CASSYLRQGAINEQYF
>TRBJ2-4|TRBV6-1
CASRGAIQAKNIQYF
>TRBJ2-4|TRBV29-1
CSVRMGDKNIQYF
>TRBJ2-1|TRBV30
CAWSRGSDNEQFF
>TRBJ2-1|TRBV15
CATSTLAGGLDEQFF
>TRBJ1-1|TRBV11-1
CASSPDRPSEAFF
>TRBJ2-7|TRBV25-1
CASSDPPGQGGYEQYF
>TRBJ2-7|TRBV18
CASSTGTSYEQYF
>TRBJ1-1|TRBV6-1
CASSEDGLNTEAFF
>TRBJ2-3|TRBV5-5
CASSLAQPGLGSDTQYF
>TRBJ1-2|TRBV5-5
CASSSTVNGYTF
>TRBJ2-2|TRBV11-2
CASSSRVGSTNTGELFF
>TRBJ2-1|TRBV5-1
CASSKDRGWLFF
>TRBJ1-1|TRBV7-9
CASSTTTGESPNTEAFF
>TRBJ2-1|TRBV20-1
CSAEPGPLNEQFF
>TRBJ2-3|TRBV19
CASTGLAGGEPASASTDTQYF
>TRBJ2-7|TRBV7-8
CASSLTSGRHEQYF
>TRBJ2-5|TRBV5-1
CASSPGSRAQETQYF
>TRBJ2-1|TRBV20-1
CSAGNLADTNEQFF
>TRBJ1-6|TRBV7-8
CASSSFPTGSSYNSPLHF
>TRBJ1-6|TRBV7-2
CASRETGQGRPLHF
>TRBJ2-3|TRBV28
CASSTQGQSSQYF
>TRBJ1-6|TRBV25-1
CASMVPGQTNSPLHF
>TRBJ1-4|TRBV29-1
CSAQGALEKLFF
>TRBJ1-2|TRBV5-1
CASSRDPGSGYTF
>TRBJ1-3|TRBV12-3/TRBV12-4
CASRTPFSGNTIYF
>TRBJ1-4|TRBV7-8
CASSPQQGRNEKLFF
>TRBJ1-2|TRBV6-1
CASRLDRAYGYTF
>TRBJ2-7|TRBV30
CAWTSQGSIYEQYF
>TRBJ1-1|TRBV18
CASSPSRGQNTEAFF
>TRBJ1-3|TRBV6-5
CASSTPRTGDYGNTIYF
>TRBJ1-2|TRBV7-9
CASSLLHGYTF
>TRBJ2-3|TRBV11-2
CASSLVIGWGLSTDTQYF
>TRBJ2-5|TRBV2
CATKIDIGETQYF
>TRBJ1-3|TRBV28
CASGTGSGNTIYF
>TRBJ2-6|TRBV6-1
CASSPHTQTVVSGANVLTF
>TRBJ2-3|TRBV10-2
CASSVFGLAGGLDNTDTQYF
>TRBJ1-2|TRBV6-2/TRBV6-3
CASSLSVLTTNYGYTF
>TRBJ1-1|TRBV20-1
CSARGGAHTEAFF
>TRBJ1-5|TRBV20-1
CSASTGGGQPQHF